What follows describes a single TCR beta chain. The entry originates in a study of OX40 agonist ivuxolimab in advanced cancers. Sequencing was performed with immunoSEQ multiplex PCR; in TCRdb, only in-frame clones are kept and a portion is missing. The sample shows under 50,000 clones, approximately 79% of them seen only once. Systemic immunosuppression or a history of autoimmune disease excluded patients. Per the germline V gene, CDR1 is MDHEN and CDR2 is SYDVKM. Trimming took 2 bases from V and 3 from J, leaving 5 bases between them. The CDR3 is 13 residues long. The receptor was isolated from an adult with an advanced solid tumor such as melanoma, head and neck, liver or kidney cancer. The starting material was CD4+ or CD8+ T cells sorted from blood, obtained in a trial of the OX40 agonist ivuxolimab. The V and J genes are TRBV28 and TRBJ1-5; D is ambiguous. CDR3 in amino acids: CASSLSHNQPQHF. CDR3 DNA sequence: TGTGCCAGCAGTTTAAGCCACAATCAGCCCCAGCATTTT.